The 15 T cell receptor beta chains given below trace back to one sample, sequenced in a study of T cell responses to AZD1222 COVID-19 vaccine. Clones were read by immunoSEQ multiplex PCR, and TCRdb kept only the in-frame ones, dropping some. The sample yields approximately 140,000 clones, about 93% seen once. This specimen consisted of peripheral blood, obtained 28 days after the second AZD1222 dose. The receptors come from an adult who received the AZD1222 COVID-19 vaccine.

The chain employs TRBV2 and TRBJ2-5; TRBD2 matches at 11 bases. CDR1 and CDR2 from the germline V gene are SNHLY and FYNNEI. After removal of 7 bases from V and 5 bases from J, the junction contained 9 bases not matched to a gene. This CDR3 comprises 15 residues. CDR3 DNA sequence: TGTGCCAGCACTGGAACTAGCGGGAGTTGGGAGACCCAGTACTTC. This sequence encodes CASTGTSGSWETQYF.

As DNA, the CDR3 is TGTGCCAGCAGTGACAGGGGTAGCGGGAGCGGCACCGGGGAGCTGTTTTTT. Translated, it gives CASSDRGSGSGTGELFF. The chain joins TRBV6-4 to TRBJ2-2; TRBD2 aligns across 9 bases. V was pared by 2 bases and J by 4 bases, with 8 bases of the junction left unmatched. The length of the CDR3 is 17 residues. CDR1 and CDR2 from the germline V gene are MRHNA and SNTAGT.

The V call is TRBV23-1, the J call TRBJ1-6, with D hard to call. TRBV23-1 is recorded as an ORF, its role being uncertain. The V and J ends lost 4 bases and 10 bases respectively, with 5 bases between them. The CDR3 covers 11 residues. The CDR3 region has the DNA TGCGCCAGCAGTCCAGGATCACCCCTCCACTTT. Protein: CASSPGSPLHF.

This chain links TRBV6-5 with TRBJ2-7, with D possibly matching TRBD2 (6 bases). V lost 3 bases and J 8 bases, leaving 17 bases between the germline ends. Germline lookup yields CDR1 MNHEY and CDR2 SVGAGI. CDR3 length: 14 amino acids. In nucleotides, the CDR3 is TGTGCCAGCAGTTATTCCGGGAGCCTACGCCAGCAGTACTTC. Translating gives CASSYSGSLRQQYF.

The J gene is TRBJ2-7, the V gene TRBV6-5; D is undetermined. Between the trimmed V and J ends, which lost 6 bases and 2 bases, there was a span of 11 bases. Germline-derived CDR1 and CDR2 are MNHEY and SVGAGI. The CDR3 has 13 residues. Here the CDR3 reads CASRPNPTYEQYF. Written as DNA, the CDR3 is TGTGCCAGCAGACCTAACCCCACCTACGAGCAGTACTTC.

This CDR3 is CASSAFSGSSSVYEQYF. CDR3 nucleotide sequence: TGTGCCAGCAGTGCCTTTAGCGGGAGTTCCAGCGTTTACGAGCAGTACTTC. This rearrangement joins TRBV25-1 to TRBJ2-7; 9 bases map to TRBD2. Trimming took 4 bases from V and 4 from J; bases not matched to a gene: 14. Germline V gene sequence: CDR1 MGHDK, CDR2 SYGVNS. The CDR3 totals 17 residues.

V usage is TRBV5-1 and J usage is TRBJ2-1, with a weak D call TRBD1 (5 bases). The V end was cut by 4 bases, the J end by 7 bases, with 15 bases between. CDR3 length: 14 residues. The germline CDR1 and CDR2 sequences are SGHRS and YFSETQ. The CDR3 DNA follows: TGCGCCAGCAGCCCCGACAGTACATTTAATGAGCAGTTCTTC. Encoded protein: CASSPDSTFNEQFF.

The chain joins TRBV18 to TRBJ1-4; D might be TRBD1 (5 bases). Germline CDR1 reads KGHSH; CDR2 reads LQKENI. Trimming cost V 2 bases and J 12 bases, with 13 bases left between them. CDR3 length: 13 residues. CDR3 coding DNA: TGTGCCAGCTCACCATCGGACACTCGGCAACTGTTTTTT. As protein: CASSPSDTRQLFF.

V and J are TRBV27 and TRBJ2-3; possibly TRBD1 for D (5 bases). Per the germline V gene, CDR1 is MNHEY and CDR2 is SMNVEV (reference sequence). The CDR3 covers 17 residues. V was clipped by 6 bases and J by 2 bases, with 21 bases between them. CDR3 in amino acids: CASRTSGYPTLTDTQYF. The CDR3 nucleotides read TGTGCCAGCAGAACCTCAGGGTACCCAACCCTCACAGATACGCAGTATTTT.

V and J are TRBV6-2 or TRBV6-3 and TRBJ2-3; no clear D. The V and J ends lost 2 bases and 5 bases respectively, with 8 bases between them. Germline CDR1 and CDR2: MNHEY and SVGEGT. This CDR3 contains 13 residues. CDR3 nucleotides: TGTGCCAGCAGTTACCCCCTGGGAGATACGCAGTATTTT. This gives the protein CASSYPLGDTQYF.

The chain combines TRBV29-1 with TRBJ2-1, with TRBD1 identical over 8 bases. The CDR3 has 13 amino acids. The ends lost 7 bases at V and 5 bases at J; junction bases unmatched: 7. CDR1 and CDR2 (germline): SQVTM, ANQGSEA. CDR3 coding DNA: TGCAGCGGTAGGACAGGGAGCGACAATGAGCAGTTCTTC. It encodes CSGRTGSDNEQFF.

The rearrangement links TRBV30 to TRBJ2-1, with 9 bases aligning to TRBD2. The CDR3 covers 14 residues. The germline CDR1 and CDR2 sequences are GTSNPN and SVGIG (reference sequence). Trimming cost V 6 bases and J 8 bases; bases outside gene matches: 11. The CDR3 coding sequence is TGTGCCTGCAAACCGGGCGGGAGGGCGGATGAGCAGTTCTTC. This translates into CACKPGGRADEQFF.

This chain connects TRBV5-1 to TRBJ1-1, with TRBD1 identical over 8 bases. The CDR3 spans 16 residues. Germline CDR1 and CDR2: SGHRS and YFSETQ. V was clipped by 0 bases and J by 5 bases; unmatched bases: 9. This CDR3 reads CASSLGAGGLDTEAFF. The CDR3 DNA reads as TGCGCCAGCAGCTTGGGGGCAGGGGGCCTGGATACTGAAGCTTTCTTT.

This chain connects TRBV28 to TRBJ1-4, with 7 bases identical to TRBD1. Per the germline V gene, CDR1 is MDHEN and CDR2 is SYDVKM. Trimming took 5 bases from V and 2 from J; bases not matched to a gene: 5. This CDR3 contains 15 residues. The CDR3 DNA is TGTGCCAGCAGTCCGACAGGGAACACTAATGAAAAACTGTTTTTT. It is translated as CASSPTGNTNEKLFF.

This chain connects TRBV14 to TRBJ2-7; TRBD1 aligns across 8 bases. V shed 1 base and J 3 bases; nucleotides not matched to a gene: 8. CDR3 length: 16 amino acids. Germline-derived CDR1 and CDR2 are SGHDN and FVKESK. The CDR3 DNA reads as TGTGCCAGCAGCCAAGCGCCCGGGACAGGCAACTACGAGCAGTACTTC. Amino acids: CASSQAPGTGNYEQYF.